Each of the 24 T cell receptor beta chains below was sequenced from the same sample in a study of Graves' ophthalmopathy and Graves' hyperthyroidism. Researchers took RNA transcripts and amplified TCR beta CDR3 regions from them. The first round was an RT-PCR with HTBI primers, and the second round was a multiplex PCR. TCRdb passed the multiplex PCR reads through MiXCR, listing each CDR3 protein once. The sample has about 500,000 distinct CDR3 sequences, over 13% seen once. Sequencing was carried out using blood. The receptor source for this set is a woman aged 25 to 39 with Graves' ophthalmopathy.

This clonotype came up many times. This chain uses TRBV29-1 with TRBJ1-3, with no clear D. Germline CDR1 reads SQVTM; CDR2 reads ANQGSEA. CDR3 size: 16 residues. Trimming removed 3 bases from V and 0 bases from J, with 15 bases in between. CDR3 sequence (DNA): TGCAGCGTTGAGGACCCTCCTGGCACCTCTGGAAACACCATATATTTT. It translates to CSVEDPPGTSGNTIYF.

This clonotype was counted ten times or more. The chain joins TRBV11-2 to TRBJ1-1, with D possibly TRBD1 on 5 matching bases. Germline CDR1 SGHAT, CDR2 FQNNGV. This CDR3 spans 16 amino acids. V was shortened by 6 bases and J by 3 bases, with 20 bases between the two germline ends. CDR3 protein: CASRPGGSLGYTEAFF. Here the CDR3 DNA reads TGTGCCAGCAGACCCGGGGGAAGTTTAGGCTACACTGAAGCTTTCTTT.

This clonotype was seen many times. This chain joins TRBV19 and TRBJ1-5; D not resolved. CDR1 LNHDA and CDR2 SQIVND come from the germline V gene (reference sequence). V lost 6 bases and J 4 bases, leaving 16 bases between the germline ends. The CDR3 is made up of 15 amino acids. In DNA, the CDR3 is TGTGCCAGTAGGTCGGAATCAAACTCTAATCAGCCCCAGCATTTT. This encodes CASRSESNSNQPQHF.

This clonotype was observed a few times. This chain joins TRBV6-2 or TRBV6-3 and TRBJ2-4; the D gene is possibly TRBD1 (5 bases). There are 14 residues in the CDR3. Trimming pared 2 bases from V and 9 bases from J, leaving 14 bases between. Per the germline V gene, CDR1 is MNHEY and CDR2 is SVGEGT. CDR3 in DNA: TGTGCCAGCAGTTACCTACGACAGCCTAGCATTCAGTACTTC. This gives the protein CASSYLRQPSIQYF.

This clonotype was recorded at least ten times. The chain combines TRBV27 with TRBJ2-5, with 9 bases lining up with TRBD1. This CDR3 contains 16 residues. The V segment lost 3 bases and the J segment 0 bases; nucleotides outside the gene matches: 5. CDR1 is MNHEY and CDR2 is SMNVEV in the germline V gene (reference sequence). Here the CDR3 reads CASSFGTGSHQETQYF. The DNA of the CDR3 is TGTGCCAGCAGTTTCGGGACAGGGTCCCACCAAGAGACCCAGTACTTC.

V is TRBV10-3 and J is TRBJ2-2; 8 nucleotides align to TRBD2. The CDR3 is 13 residues long. V dropped 3 bases and J dropped 7; count of bases not matched to a gene: 1. Germline lookup yields CDR1 ENHRY and CDR2 SYGVKD. CDR3 in amino acids: CAISEAGVGELFF. The CDR3 coding sequence is TGTGCCATCAGTGAAGCGGGAGTCGGGGAGCTGTTTTTT.

Details on this clonotype: The junction shows a germline mismatch at one end, possibly a read error. The chain joins TRBV30 to TRBJ1-6; D is perhaps TRBD1 (5 bases). CDR3 length: 15 amino acids. CDR1 GTSNPN and CDR2 SVGIG come from the germline V gene (reference sequence). The CDR3 DNA is TGTGCCTGGAGTGTTCGGGGCCTGAATAATTCACACCTCCACTTT. Translated: CAWSVRGLNNSHLHF.

This clonotype was observed at least ten times. The chain uses TRBV12-3 or TRBV12-4 and TRBJ2-7, with D tentatively TRBD1 or TRBD2 (5 bases each). The CDR3 is 13 residues long. Trimming shortened V by 5 bases and J by 6 bases, and 14 bases separated the two germline ends. Here the CDR3 DNA reads TGTGCCAGCAGTCTACCGGGACGTCCCGAGCAGTACTTC. Residues: CASSLPGRPEQYF.

In the case of this clonotype: Being one base from a much bigger clone, this may be a read error. This chain uses TRBV28 with TRBJ1-1, with a tentative D call TRBD1 (6 bases). CDR1 MDHEN and CDR2 SYDVKM come from the germline V gene. CDR3 length: 14 residues. CDR3 in DNA: TGTGCCAGCAGTTTTCGGACAGAGAACACTGAAGCTTGCTTT. Translation: CASSFRTENTEACF. The full variable domain, its missing parts supplied by reference TRBV28 and TRBJ1-1, is DVKVTQSSRYLVKRTGEKVFLECVQDMDHENMFWYRQDPGLGLRLIYFSYDVKMKEKGDIPEGYSVSREKKERFSLILESASTNQTSMYLCASSFRTENTEACFGQGTRLTVV.

Regarding this clonotype: A much larger clone sits a single nucleotide away, making a read error possible. The rearrangement links TRBV28 to TRBJ2-3; TRBD2 aligns across 8 bases. This CDR3 comprises 18 residues. Germline CDR1 is MDHEN and CDR2 is SYDVKM. The DNA of the CDR3 is TGTACCAGCAGTTTATATCCCCGGTTAGCGGGAATCACAGATACGCAGTATTTT. As protein: CTSSLYPRLAGITDTQYF.

At least ten counts were recorded for this clonotype. The V call is TRBV6-2 or TRBV6-3, the J call TRBJ1-5; D unclear. V was shortened by 0 bases and J by 5 bases, with 5 bases between the two germline ends. The CDR3 runs 13 residues. The V gene's germline CDR1 is MNHEY and CDR2 SVGEGT. The CDR3: CASSYSAYQPQHF. As DNA, the CDR3 is TGTGCCAGCAGTTACTCCGCCTATCAGCCCCAGCATTTT.

The sample holds many counts of this clonotype. An end of the junction differs from the germline gene, which may be a read error. The chain carries TRBV6-1 and TRBJ2-7; 7 nucleotides line up with TRBD1. Per the germline V gene, CDR1 is MNHNS and CDR2 is SASEGT. The CDR3 runs to 14 residues. CDR3 region: CASAAGDRSYGQYF. The CDR3 DNA reads TGTGCCAGTGCCGCAGGGGACAGATCCTACGGGCAGTACTTC.

The V and J genes are TRBV6-2 or TRBV6-3 and TRBJ2-7; D might be TRBD1 (6 bases). The germline V gene encodes CDR1 MNHEY and CDR2 SVGEGT. This CDR3 is built from 18 residues. Trimming removed 7 bases at V and 2 bases at J, with 27 bases between. CDR3 loop: CASTLLRQEAFIPYEQYF. CDR3 coding DNA: TGTGCCAGCACCCTGTTGAGACAGGAGGCCTTTATCCCCTACGAGCAGTACTTC.

In the case of this clonotype: This clone may be a read error of a much larger clone one base away. The conserved closing phenylalanine or tryptophan is absent in this CDR3, likely reflecting a read error. The CDR3 here is CASSSQGAYGYTV. Written as DNA, the CDR3 is TGTGCCAGCAGCTCACAGGGAGCCTATGGCTACACCGTC. V usage is TRBV11-3 and J usage is TRBJ1-2; possible D gene TRBD1, 6 bases. Trimming pared 4 bases from V and 4 bases from J, leaving 10 bases between. The CDR3 extends over 13 amino acids. CDR1 and CDR2 (germline): SGHNT, YENEEA.

The table lists this clonotype with many counts. The J gene is TRBJ2-7, the V gene TRBV19; perhaps D is TRBD1 or TRBD2 (5 bases each). This CDR3 is built from 14 residues. The V and J ends lost 4 bases and 3 bases respectively, with 13 bases between them. CDR1 is LNHDA and CDR2 is SQIVND in the germline V gene (reference sequence). This CDR3 reads CASSTSWGNYEQYF. The CDR3 DNA is TGTGCCAGTAGTACGAGTTGGGGGAACTACGAGCAGTACTTC.

This clonotype was found many times. This chain uses TRBV4-1 with TRBJ1-2, with unresolved D. The length of the CDR3 is 17 residues. Germline V CDR1 and CDR2: MGHRA, YSYEKL. V was shortened by 3 bases and J by 8 bases, with 25 bases between the two germline ends. CDR3 DNA sequence: TGCGCCAGCAGCCAGGTAGTGTGGAGGAGAAACTATGTCGGCTACACCTTC. It translates to CASSQVVWRRNYVGYTF.

This clonotype was observed many times. The chain combines TRBV3-1 with TRBJ1-1; D not certain. Trimming removed 0 bases at V and 9 bases at J, with 8 bases between. This CDR3 contains 12 residues. The V gene's germline CDR1 is LGHDT and CDR2 YNNKEL (reference sequence). CDR3 sequence: CASSQDEQKAFF. The CDR3, as DNA: TGTGCCAGCAGCCAAGATGAACAGAAAGCTTTCTTT.

This clonotype was seen at least ten times. The gene calls are TRBV29-1 and TRBJ2-5; D uncertain. Per the germline V gene, CDR1 is SQVTM and CDR2 is ANQGSEA. V was shortened by 3 bases and J by 0 bases, with 8 bases between the two germline ends. The CDR3 length is 13 residues. CDR3 coding DNA: TGCAGCGTTGAGCCGGTTTACCAAGAGACCCAGTACTTC. This gives the protein CSVEPVYQETQYF.

The rearrangement joins TRBV28 to TRBJ1-1; no definite D call. The V gene lost 7 bases and the J gene lost 1 base, with 19 bases spanning the gap. Germline V gene lookup returns CDR1 MDHEN and CDR2 SYDVKM. This CDR3 has 16 amino acids. CDR3 nucleotide sequence: TGTGCCAGCAATGATATACGACTGGTGGGGAACACTGAAGCTTTCTTT. It is translated as CASNDIRLVGNTEAFF.

The chain carries TRBV12-3 or TRBV12-4 and TRBJ2-7; weak D call: TRBD1 (5 bases). The CDR3 covers 15 residues. The V end lost 4 bases, the J end lost 0 bases, and 13 bases lay between the germline ends. Here the CDR3 DNA reads TGTGCCAGCAGTTCTACAGGTCAACCCTCCTACGAGCAGTACTTC. It translates to CASSSTGQPSYEQYF.

The rearrangement joins TRBV12-3 or TRBV12-4 to TRBJ2-5, with TRBD2 matching 11 bases. V was clipped by 6 bases and J by 5 bases; unmatched bases: 5. CDR3 size: 14 residues. The CDR3 coding sequence is TGTGCCAGCAGGCAACTAGCGGGAGAGGAGACCCAGTACTTC. It is translated as CASRQLAGEETQYF.

V gene TRBV2 combines with J gene TRBJ1-6; 7 nucleotides align to TRBD1. CDR1 is SNHLY, CDR2 FYNNEI, per germline. V gave up 1 base and J gave up 0 bases; unmatched junction bases: 6. The CDR3 runs 18 residues. In DNA form, the CDR3 reads TGTGCCAGCAGTGAAGTAGGGGGCCGGAGCTCCTATAATTCACCCCTCCACTTT. Its translation is CASSEVGGRSSYNSPLHF. The variable domain in full, completed from reference TRBV2 and TRBJ1-6, reads EPEVTQTPSHQVTQMGQEVILRCVPISNHLYFYWYRQILGQKVEFLVSFYNNEISEKSEIFDDQFSVERPDGSNFTLKIRSTKLEDSAMYFCASSEVGGRSSYNSPLHFGNGTRLTVT.

This clonotype was observed at least ten times. V usage is TRBV27 and J usage is TRBJ1-2; 9 positions agree with TRBD1. The ends lost 0 bases at V and 2 bases at J; junction bases unmatched: 1. CDR1 is MNHEY and CDR2 is SMNVEV in the germline V gene (reference sequence). The CDR3 totals 15 residues. CDR3 sequence (DNA): TGTGCCAGCAGTTTATCGACAGGGGGAAACTATGGCTACACCTTC. The encoded protein is CASSLSTGGNYGYTF.

This clonotype was observed a handful of times. The gene calls are TRBV6-2 or TRBV6-3 and TRBJ2-7; a weak D match, TRBD2 (6 bases). The length of the CDR3 is 17 residues. Germline values: CDR1 MNHEY, CDR2 SVGEGT. Trimming took 5 bases from V and 0 from J, leaving 20 bases between them. Written as DNA, the CDR3 is TGTGCCAGCAGTCTCACGACTAGAGAGCGGACCTCCTACGAGCAGTACTTC. It is translated as CASSLTTRERTSYEQYF.